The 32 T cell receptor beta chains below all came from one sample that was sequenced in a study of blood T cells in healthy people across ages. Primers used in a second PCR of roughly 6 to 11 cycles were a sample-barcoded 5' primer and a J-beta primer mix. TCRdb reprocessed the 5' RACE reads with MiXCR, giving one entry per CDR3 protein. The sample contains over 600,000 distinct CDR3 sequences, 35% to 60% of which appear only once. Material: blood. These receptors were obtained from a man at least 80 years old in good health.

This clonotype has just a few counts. The CDR3 sequence is CASSRVGSGVSYNEQFF. For the CDR3, the DNA is TGTGCCAGCAGCCGTGTGGGGAGCGGGGTTTCCTACAATGAGCAGTTCTTC. J is TRBJ2-1 and V is TRBV12-3 or TRBV12-4; 7 positions agree with TRBD2. There are 17 residues in the CDR3. V was clipped by 6 bases and J by 1 base; unmatched bases: 12.

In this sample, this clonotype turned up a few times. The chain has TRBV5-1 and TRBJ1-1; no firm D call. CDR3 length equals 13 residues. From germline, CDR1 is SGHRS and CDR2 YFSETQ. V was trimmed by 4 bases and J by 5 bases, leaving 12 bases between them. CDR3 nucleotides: TGCGCCAGCAGCCCCGGCTTTGGAACTGAAGCTTTCTTT. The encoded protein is CASSPGFGTEAFF.

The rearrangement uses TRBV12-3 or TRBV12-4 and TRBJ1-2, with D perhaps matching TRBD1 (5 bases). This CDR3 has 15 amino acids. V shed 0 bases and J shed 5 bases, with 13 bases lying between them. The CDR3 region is CASSLAFRAHYGYTF. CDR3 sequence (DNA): TGTGCCAGCAGTTTAGCGTTCAGGGCTCATTATGGCTACACCTTC.

The CDR3 sequence is CASSLPSSSYEQYF. The DNA of the CDR3 is TGTGCCAGCAGCTTGCCTTCCTCCTCCTACGAGCAGTACTTC. This chain connects TRBV5-4 to TRBJ2-7; D call uncertain. The V and J ends lost 1 base and 0 bases respectively, with 8 bases between them. CDR1 is SGHNT, CDR2 YYREEE, per germline (reference sequence). The CDR3 covers 14 residues.

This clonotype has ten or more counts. CDR3 nucleotides: TGTGCCAGCACTCCCGAAATTCTAGCCAAAAACATTCAGTACTTC. Its translation is CASTPEILAKNIQYF. The genes are TRBV12-3 or TRBV12-4 and TRBJ2-4; D is ambiguous. V lost 7 bases and J lost 0, with 13 bases in between. The CDR3 has 15 amino acids.

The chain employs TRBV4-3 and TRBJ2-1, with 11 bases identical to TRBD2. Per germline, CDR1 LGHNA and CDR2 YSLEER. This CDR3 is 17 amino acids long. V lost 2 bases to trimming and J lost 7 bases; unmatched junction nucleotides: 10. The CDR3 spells CASSQHPLAGVTNEQFF. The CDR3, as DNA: TGCGCCAGCAGCCAACATCCACTAGCGGGAGTAACGAATGAGCAGTTCTTC.

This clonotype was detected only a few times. CDR3 in DNA: TGCAGTGCTAGAGATCAGGGACTAGCGGATCTACGTTGGCAGTACTTC. It is translated as CSARDQGLADLRWQYF. This chain joins TRBV20-1 and TRBJ2-7; 11 bases agree with TRBD2. CDR3 length equals 16 residues. The V gene's germline CDR1 is DFQATT and CDR2 SNEGSKA (reference sequence). V trimming: 0 bases; J trimming: 9 bases; junction bases outside the gene matches: 13.

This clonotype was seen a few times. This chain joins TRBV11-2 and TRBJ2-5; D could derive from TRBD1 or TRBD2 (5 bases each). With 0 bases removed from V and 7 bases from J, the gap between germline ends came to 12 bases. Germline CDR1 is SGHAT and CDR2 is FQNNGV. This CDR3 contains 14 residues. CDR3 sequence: CASSLDRDQGTQYF. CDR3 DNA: TGTGCCAGCAGCTTAGATCGGGACCAGGGGACCCAGTACTTC.

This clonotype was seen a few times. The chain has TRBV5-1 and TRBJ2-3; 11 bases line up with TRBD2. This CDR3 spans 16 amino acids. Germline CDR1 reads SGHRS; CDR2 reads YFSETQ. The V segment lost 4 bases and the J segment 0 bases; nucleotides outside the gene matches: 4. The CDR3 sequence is CASSTSGSTSTDTQYF. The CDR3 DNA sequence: TGCGCCAGCAGCACTAGCGGGAGCACTAGCACAGATACGCAGTATTTT.

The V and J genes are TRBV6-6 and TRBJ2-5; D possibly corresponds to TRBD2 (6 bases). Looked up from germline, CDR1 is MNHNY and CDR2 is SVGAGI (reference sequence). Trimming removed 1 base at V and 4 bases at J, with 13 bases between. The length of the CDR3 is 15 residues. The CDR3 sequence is CASSYYPVGGETQYF. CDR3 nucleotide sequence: TGTGCCAGCAGTTACTATCCCGTGGGGGGAGAGACCCAGTACTTC.

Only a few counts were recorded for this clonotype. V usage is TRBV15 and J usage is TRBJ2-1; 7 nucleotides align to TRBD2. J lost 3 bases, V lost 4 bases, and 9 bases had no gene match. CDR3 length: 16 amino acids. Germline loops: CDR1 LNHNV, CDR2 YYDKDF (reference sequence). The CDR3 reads CATSMTERGFYNEQFF. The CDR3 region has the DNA TGTGCCACCAGCATGACTGAGCGGGGATTCTACAATGAGCAGTTCTTC.

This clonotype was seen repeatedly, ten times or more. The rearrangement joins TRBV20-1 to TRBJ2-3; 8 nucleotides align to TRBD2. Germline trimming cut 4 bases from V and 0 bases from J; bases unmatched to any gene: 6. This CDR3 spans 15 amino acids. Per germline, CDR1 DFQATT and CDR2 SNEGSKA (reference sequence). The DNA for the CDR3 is TGCAGTGCTATTGGACTAGCCCCTAGCACAGATACGCAGTATTTT. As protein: CSAIGLAPSTDTQYF.

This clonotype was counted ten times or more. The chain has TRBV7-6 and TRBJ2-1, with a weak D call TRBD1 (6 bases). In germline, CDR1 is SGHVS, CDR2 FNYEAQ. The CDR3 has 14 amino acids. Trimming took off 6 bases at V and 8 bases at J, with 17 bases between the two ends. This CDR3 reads CASSYGTGSDEQFF. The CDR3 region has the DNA TGTGCCAGCAGTTATGGTACAGGGTCCGATGAGCAGTTCTTC.

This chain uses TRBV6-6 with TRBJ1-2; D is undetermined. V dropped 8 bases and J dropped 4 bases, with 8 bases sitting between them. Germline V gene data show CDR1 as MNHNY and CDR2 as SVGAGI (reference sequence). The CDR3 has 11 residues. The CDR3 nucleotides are TGTGCCAGCTTCGATCGCTATGGCTACACCTTC. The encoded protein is CASFDRYGYTF.

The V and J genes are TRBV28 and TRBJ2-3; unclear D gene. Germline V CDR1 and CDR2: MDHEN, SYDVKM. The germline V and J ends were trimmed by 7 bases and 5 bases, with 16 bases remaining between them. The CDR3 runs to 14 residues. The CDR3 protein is CASNLNWMGDTQYF. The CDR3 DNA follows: TGTGCCAGCAACCTAAATTGGATGGGAGATACGCAGTATTTT.

CDR3 protein: CASSTRRTQFQETQYF. CDR3 DNA sequence: TGTGCCAGCAGCACTCGACGGACACAATTCCAAGAGACCCAGTACTTC. This rearrangement joins TRBV5-6 to TRBJ2-4; D may be TRBD1 (5 bases). The J call may be in error: the DNA end matches TRBJ2-5 better. CDR3 length: 16 residues. Germline CDR1 is SGHDT and CDR2 is YYEEEE.

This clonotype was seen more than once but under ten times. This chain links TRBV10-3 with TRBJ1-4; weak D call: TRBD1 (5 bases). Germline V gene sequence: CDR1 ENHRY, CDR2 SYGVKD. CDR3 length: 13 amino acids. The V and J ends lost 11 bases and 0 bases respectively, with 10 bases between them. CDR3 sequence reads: CAVAGATNEKLFF. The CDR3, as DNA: TGTGCCGTCGCGGGGGCAACTAATGAAAAACTGTTTTTT.

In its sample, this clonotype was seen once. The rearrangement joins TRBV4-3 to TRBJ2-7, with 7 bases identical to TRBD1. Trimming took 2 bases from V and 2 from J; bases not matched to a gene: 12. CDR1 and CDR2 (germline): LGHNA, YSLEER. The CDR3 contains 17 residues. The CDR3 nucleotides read TGCGCCAGCAGCCAAAAAATTGGGACAGCCCGAACCTACGAGCAGTACTTC. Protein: CASSQKIGTARTYEQYF.

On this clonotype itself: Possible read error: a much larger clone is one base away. The chain's CDR3 is CASSSQDGSYEQYF. CDR3 bases: TGTGCCAGCAGTTCACAGGACGGCTCCTACGAGCAGTACTTC. The gene calls are TRBV27 and TRBJ2-7, with D tentatively TRBD1 (5 bases). V was shortened by 4 bases and J by 0 bases, with 10 bases between the two germline ends. Germline V gives CDR1 MNHEY, CDR2 SMNVEV (reference sequence). CDR3 length: 14 amino acids.

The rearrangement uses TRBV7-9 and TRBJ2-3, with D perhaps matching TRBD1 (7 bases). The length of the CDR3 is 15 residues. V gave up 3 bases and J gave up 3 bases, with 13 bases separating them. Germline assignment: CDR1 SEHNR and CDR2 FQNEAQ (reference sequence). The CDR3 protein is CASSFQGGLTDTQYF. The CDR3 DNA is TGTGCCAGCAGCTTTCAGGGGGGCTTAACAGATACGCAGTATTTT.

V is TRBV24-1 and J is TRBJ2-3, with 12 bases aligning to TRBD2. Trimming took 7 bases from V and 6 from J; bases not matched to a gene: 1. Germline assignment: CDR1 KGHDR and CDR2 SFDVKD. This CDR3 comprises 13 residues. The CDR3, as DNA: TGTGCCACCAGACTAGCGGGAGGTGATACGCAGTATTTT. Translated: CATRLAGGDTQYF.

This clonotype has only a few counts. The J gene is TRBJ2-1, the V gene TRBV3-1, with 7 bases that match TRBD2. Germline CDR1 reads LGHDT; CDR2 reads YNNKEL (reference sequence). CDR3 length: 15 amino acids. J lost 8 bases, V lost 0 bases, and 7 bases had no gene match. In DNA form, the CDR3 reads TGTGCCAGCAGCCAAGATCTGGCGGGAGAGGATGAGCAGTTCTTC. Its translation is CASSQDLAGEDEQFF.

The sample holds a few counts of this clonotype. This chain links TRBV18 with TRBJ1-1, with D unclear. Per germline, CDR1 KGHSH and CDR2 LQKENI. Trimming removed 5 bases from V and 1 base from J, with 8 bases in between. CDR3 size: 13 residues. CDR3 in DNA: TGTGCCAGCTCATCCAGGTCGAACACTGAAGCTTTCTTT. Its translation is CASSSRSNTEAFF. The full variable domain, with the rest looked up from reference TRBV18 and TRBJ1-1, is NAGVMQNPRHLVRRRGQEARLRCSPMKGHSHVYWYRQLPEEGLKFMVYLQKENIIDESGMPKERFSAEFPKEGPSILRIQQVVRGDSAAYFCASSSRSNTEAFFGQGTRLTVV.

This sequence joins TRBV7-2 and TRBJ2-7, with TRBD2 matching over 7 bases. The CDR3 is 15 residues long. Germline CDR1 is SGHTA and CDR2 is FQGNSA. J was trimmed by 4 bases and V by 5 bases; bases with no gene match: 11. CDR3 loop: CASSVAGGSKYEQYF. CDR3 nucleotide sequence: TGTGCCAGCAGCGTCGCGGGCGGGAGTAAATACGAGCAGTACTTC.

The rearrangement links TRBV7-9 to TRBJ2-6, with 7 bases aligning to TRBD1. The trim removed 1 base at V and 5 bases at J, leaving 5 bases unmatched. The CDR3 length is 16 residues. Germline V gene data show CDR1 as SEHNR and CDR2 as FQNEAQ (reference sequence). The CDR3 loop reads CASSLVGQRRANVLTF. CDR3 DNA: TGTGCCAGCAGCTTAGTGGGACAGCGGAGGGCCAACGTCCTGACTTTC.

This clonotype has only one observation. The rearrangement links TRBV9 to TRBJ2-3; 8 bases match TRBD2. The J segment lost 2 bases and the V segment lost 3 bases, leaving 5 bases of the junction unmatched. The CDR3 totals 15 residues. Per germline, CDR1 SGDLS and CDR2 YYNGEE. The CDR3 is CASSEVAGLTDTQYF. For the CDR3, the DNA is TGTGCCAGCAGCGAAGTAGCGGGGCTCACAGATACGCAGTATTTT.

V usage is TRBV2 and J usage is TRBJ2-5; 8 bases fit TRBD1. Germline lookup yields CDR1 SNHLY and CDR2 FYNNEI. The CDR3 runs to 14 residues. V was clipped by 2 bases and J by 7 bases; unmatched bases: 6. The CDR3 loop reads CASSETGQGATQYF. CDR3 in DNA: TGTGCCAGCAGTGAAACGGGGCAGGGGGCGACCCAGTACTTC.

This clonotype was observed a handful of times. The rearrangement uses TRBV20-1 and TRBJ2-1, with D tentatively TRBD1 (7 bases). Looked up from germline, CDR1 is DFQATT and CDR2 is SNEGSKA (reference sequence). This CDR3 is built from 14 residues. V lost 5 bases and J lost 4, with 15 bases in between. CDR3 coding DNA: TGCAGTGCTGAGGGGGCGCGGGGTTACAATGAGCAGTTCTTC. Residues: CSAEGARGYNEQFF.

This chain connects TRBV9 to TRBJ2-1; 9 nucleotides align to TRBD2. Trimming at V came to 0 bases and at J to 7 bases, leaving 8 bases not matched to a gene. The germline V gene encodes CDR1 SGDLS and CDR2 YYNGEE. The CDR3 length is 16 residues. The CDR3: CASSVAGSGSGNEQFF. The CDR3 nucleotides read TGTGCCAGCAGCGTAGCGGGTAGCGGGAGTGGGAATGAGCAGTTCTTC.

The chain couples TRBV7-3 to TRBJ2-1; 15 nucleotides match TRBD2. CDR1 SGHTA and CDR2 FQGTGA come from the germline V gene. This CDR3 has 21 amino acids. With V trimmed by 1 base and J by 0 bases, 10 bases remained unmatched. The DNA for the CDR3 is TGTGCCAGCAGCTTAAGGCCTGGACTAGCGGGAGGGCCGAGCTCCTACAATGAGCAGTTCTTC. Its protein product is CASSLRPGLAGGPSSYNEQFF.

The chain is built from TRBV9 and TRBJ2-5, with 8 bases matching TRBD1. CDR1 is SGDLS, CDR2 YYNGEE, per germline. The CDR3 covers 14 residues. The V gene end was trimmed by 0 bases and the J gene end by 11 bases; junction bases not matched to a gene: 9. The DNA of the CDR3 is TGTGCCAGCAGCGTAGGGCAGGGGGCGGGTGAGCAGTACTTC. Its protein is CASSVGQGAGEQYF. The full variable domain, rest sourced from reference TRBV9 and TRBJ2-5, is DSGVTQTPKHLITATGQRVTLRCSPRSGDLSVYWYQQSLDQGLQFLIQYYNGEERAKGNILERFSAQQFPDLHSELNLSSLELGDSALYFCASSVGQGAGEQYFGPGTRLLVL.

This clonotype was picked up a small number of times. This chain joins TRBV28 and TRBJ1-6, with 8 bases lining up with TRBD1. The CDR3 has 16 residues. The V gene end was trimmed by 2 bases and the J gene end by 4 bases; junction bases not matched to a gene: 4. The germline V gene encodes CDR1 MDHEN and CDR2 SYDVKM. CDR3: CASSLPGQGYNSPLHF. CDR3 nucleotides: TGTGCCAGCAGTTTACCCGGACAGGGTTATAATTCACCCCTCCACTTT.